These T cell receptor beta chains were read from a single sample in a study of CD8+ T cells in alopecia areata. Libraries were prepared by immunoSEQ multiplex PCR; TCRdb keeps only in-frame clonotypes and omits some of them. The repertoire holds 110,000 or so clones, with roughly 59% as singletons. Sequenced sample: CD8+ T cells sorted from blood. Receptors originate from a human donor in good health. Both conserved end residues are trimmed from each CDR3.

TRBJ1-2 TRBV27 ASSLGQGYGYT
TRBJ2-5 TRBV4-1 ASSQEGARETQY
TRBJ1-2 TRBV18 ASSRRAGTGVLPHYGYT
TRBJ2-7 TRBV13 ASSLEPPYEQY
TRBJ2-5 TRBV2 ASGSVGGETQY
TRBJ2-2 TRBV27 ASSLPPTGSGELF
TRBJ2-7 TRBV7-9 ASSSSGTPTYEQY
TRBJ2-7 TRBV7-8 ASSPGHSYEQY
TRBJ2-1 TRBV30 AWSVLGHNEQF
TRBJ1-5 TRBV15 ATSPWTGRQPQH
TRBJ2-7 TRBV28 ASSLSFYEQY
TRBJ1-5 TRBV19 ASSIATGYPFNQPQH
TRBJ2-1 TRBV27 ASSFLPSGTEQF
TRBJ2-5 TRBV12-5 ASGRPEVSPYQETQY
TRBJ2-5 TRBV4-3 ASSQDLPTRTGRTQY
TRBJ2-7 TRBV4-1 ASGSGGDAYEQY
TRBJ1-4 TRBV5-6 ASSLIATNEKLF
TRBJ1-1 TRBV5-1 ASSTGRRTGGWGNTEAF
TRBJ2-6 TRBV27 ASSFSPGRSLT
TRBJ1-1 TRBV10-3 AISDQKGNTEAF
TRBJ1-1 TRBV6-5 ASSYSPGARTEAF
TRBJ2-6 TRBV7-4 ASSLEGGSGANVLT
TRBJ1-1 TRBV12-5 ASGLVRSDSWTEAF
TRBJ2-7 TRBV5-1 ASSYTRDSLYEQY
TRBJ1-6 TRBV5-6 ASSLGQNSPLH
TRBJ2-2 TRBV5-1 ASSLARGNTGELF
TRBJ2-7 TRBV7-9 AVQGGLALNYEQY
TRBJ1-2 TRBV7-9 ASSSLGTGGSNYGYT
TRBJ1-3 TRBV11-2 ASSQVTDFSGNTIY
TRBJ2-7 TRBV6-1 ASSAGFNEQY
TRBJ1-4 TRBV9 ASRGVGEKLF
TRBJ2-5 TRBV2 ASEGPGTSGGHSQETQY
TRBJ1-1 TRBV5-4 ASSGQEPLNTEAF
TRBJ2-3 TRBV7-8 ASSPSTDTQY
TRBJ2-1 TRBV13 ASSLGPIGMRDEQF
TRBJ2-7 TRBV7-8 ASSLALAYEQY
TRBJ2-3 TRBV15 ATSRATVRVLRGTQY
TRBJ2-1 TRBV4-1 ASSPLLYRVGRYNEQF
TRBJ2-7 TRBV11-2 ASSPGTGTYEQY
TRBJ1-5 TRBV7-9 ASSLGQSNQPQH
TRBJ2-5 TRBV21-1 ASSRQEETQY
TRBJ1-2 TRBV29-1 SVADREGYT
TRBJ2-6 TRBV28 ASSPRVRRNSGANVLT
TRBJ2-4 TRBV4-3 ASSPGTSGSDIQY
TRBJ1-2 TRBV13 ASSLGLGSLYGYT
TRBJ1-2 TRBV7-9 ASSTGTGGNYGYT
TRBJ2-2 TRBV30 AWSVILGTGELF
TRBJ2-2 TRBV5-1 ASSAFIPGQGITGELF